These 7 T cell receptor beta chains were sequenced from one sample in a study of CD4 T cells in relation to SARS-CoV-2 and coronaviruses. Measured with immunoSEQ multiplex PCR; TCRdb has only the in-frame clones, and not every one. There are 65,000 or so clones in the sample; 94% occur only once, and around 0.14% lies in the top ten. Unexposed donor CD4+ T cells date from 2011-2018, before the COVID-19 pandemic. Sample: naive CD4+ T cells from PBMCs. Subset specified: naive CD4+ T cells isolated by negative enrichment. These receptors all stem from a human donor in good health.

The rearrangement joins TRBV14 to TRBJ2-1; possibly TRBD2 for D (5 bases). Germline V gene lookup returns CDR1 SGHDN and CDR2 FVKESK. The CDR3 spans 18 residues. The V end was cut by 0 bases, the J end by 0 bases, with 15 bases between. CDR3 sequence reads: CASSQDPYSVGSYNEQFF. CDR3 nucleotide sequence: TGTGCCAGCAGCCAAGATCCTTATAGCGTTGGCTCCTACAATGAGCAGTTCTTC.

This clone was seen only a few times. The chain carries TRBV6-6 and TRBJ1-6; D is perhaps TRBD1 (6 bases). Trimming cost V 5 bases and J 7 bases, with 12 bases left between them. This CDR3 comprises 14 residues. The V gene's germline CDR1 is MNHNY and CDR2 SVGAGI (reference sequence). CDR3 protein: CASSKQGGNSPLHF. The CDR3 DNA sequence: TGTGCCAGCAGTAAACAGGGTGGAAATTCACCCCTCCACTTT.

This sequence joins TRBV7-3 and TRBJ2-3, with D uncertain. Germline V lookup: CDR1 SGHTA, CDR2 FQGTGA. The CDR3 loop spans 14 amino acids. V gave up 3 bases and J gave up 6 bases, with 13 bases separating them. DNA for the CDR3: TGTGCCAGCAGCTTCGGCAGGATAGGGGATACGCAGTATTTT. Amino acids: CASSFGRIGDTQYF. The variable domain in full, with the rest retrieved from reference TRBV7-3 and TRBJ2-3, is GAGVSQTPSNKVTEKGKYVELRCDPISGHTALYWYRQSLGQGPEFLIYFQGTGAADDSGLPNDRFFAVRPEGSVSTLKIQRTERGDSAVYLCASSFGRIGDTQYFGPGTRLTVL.

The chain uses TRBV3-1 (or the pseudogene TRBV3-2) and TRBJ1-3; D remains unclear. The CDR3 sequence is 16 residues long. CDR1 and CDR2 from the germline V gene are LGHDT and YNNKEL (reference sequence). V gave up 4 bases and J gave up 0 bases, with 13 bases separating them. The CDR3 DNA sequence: TGTGCCAGCAGCCCTACGGTGGCGAGCTCTGGAAACACCATATATTTT. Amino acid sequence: CASSPTVASSGNTIYF.

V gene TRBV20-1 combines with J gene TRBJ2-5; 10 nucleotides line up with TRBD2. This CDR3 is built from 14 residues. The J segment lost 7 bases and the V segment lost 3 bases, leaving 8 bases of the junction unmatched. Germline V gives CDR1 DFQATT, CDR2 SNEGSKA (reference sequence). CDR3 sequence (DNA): TGCAGTGCTAGTCACGGACTAGCGGTGGGGACCCAGTACTTC. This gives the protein CSASHGLAVGTQYF.

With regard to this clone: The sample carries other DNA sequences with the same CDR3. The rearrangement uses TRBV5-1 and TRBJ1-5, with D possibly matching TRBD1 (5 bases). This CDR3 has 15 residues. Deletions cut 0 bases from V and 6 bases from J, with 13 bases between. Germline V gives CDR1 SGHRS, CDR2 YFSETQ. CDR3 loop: CASSLEGQGVQPQHF. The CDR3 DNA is TGCGCCAGCAGCTTGGAGGGGCAGGGTGTTCAGCCCCAGCATTTT. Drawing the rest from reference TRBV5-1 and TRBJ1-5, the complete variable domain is KAGVTQTPRYLIKTRGQQVTLSCSPISGHRSVSWYQQTPGQGLQFLFEYFSETQRNKGNFPGRFSGRQFSNSRSEMNVSTLELGDSALYLCASSLEGQGVQPQHFGDGTRLSIL.

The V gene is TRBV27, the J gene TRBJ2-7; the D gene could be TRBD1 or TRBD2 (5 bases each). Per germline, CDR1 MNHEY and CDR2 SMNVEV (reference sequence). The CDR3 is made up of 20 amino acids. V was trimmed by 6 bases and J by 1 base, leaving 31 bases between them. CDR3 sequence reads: CASSQIPPTGPPSQSYEQYF. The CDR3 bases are TGTGCCAGCAGCCAAATTCCCCCCACGGGACCACCATCCCAATCCTACGAGCAGTACTTC.